The present T cell receptor beta chain was sequenced within a study of T cell changes during pregnancy in multiple sclerosis. Assay used: immunoSEQ multiplex PCR; TCRdb lists only in-frame clones, some missing. The data show about 40,000 clones, roughly 93% seen once. The CDR3 covers 12 residues. Germline CDR1 is SGHNT and CDR2 is YENEEA. Trimming removed 5 bases from V and 9 bases from J; junction bases left unmatched: 4. This specimen consisted of CD4+ T cells from peripheral blood mononuclear cells, obtained after pregnancy. This clonotype originated in a female donor with multiple sclerosis, enrolled in a pregnancy study. The chain has TRBV11-3 and TRBJ2-1, with TRBD1 matching over 7 bases. CDR3 loop: CASSAGGSEQFF. The CDR3 DNA reads TGTGCCAGCAGCGCAGGGGGTAGTGAGCAGTTCTTC.